A single sample gave rise to the 5 T cell receptor beta chains below, sequenced in a study of blood T cell repertoires in COVID-19. Data came from immunoSEQ multiplex PCR; TCRdb stores just in-frame clones and leaves some out. Of roughly 160,000 clones detected, around four fifths appear once; the ten largest clones hold 15% to 20%. The source material was peripheral blood. These receptors were taken from an older woman who had recovered from COVID-19.

V gene TRBV5-1 combines with J gene TRBJ2-7, with TRBD2 matching 16 bases. This CDR3 has 17 amino acids. The V gene's germline CDR1 is SGHRS and CDR2 YFSETQ. Losses at the gene ends were 3 bases for V and 3 bases for J; bases not matched to a gene: 6. DNA for the CDR3: TGCGCCAGCAGCTCCGGGACTAGCGGGAGGGGTATCTACGAGCAGTACTTC. It translates to CASSSGTSGRGIYEQYF.

This CDR3 is CASSPRGRGTNTEAFF. The CDR3 bases are TGCGCCAGCAGCCCCCGAGGCAGGGGAACGAACACTGAAGCTTTCTTT. This rearrangement joins TRBV5-1 to TRBJ1-1; perhaps TRBD1 as D (6 bases). Trimming left V 4 bases short and J 1 base short, with 17 bases between. The CDR3 has 16 amino acids. In germline, CDR1 is SGHRS, CDR2 YFSETQ.

This chain uses TRBV12-5 with TRBJ2-7, with D perhaps TRBD1 (5 bases). Germline loops: CDR1 LGHNT, CDR2 FRNRAP. V gave up 7 bases and J gave up 2 bases, with 15 bases separating them. CDR3 length: 14 residues. This CDR3 reads CASAQTAPPYEQYF. Here the CDR3 DNA reads TGTGCTAGTGCTCAGACAGCTCCTCCCTACGAGCAGTACTTC.

This clone showed up many times. The genes are TRBV4-2 and TRBJ1-1; D is unresolved. Germline V CDR1 and CDR2: LGHNA, YNFKEQ. The CDR3 runs 14 residues. V shed 0 bases and J shed 13 bases, with 18 bases lying between them. The DNA for the CDR3 is TGTGCCAGCAGCCAAGATTGGTGGGGAGCCCAAGGTTTCTTT. It yields the protein CASSQDWWGAQGFF.

The rearrangement joins TRBV11-2 to TRBJ2-5; D gene ambiguous. In germline, CDR1 is SGHAT, CDR2 FQNNGV. The CDR3 contains 11 residues. V was clipped by 6 bases and J by 3 bases, with 5 bases between them. In DNA form, the CDR3 reads TGTGCCAGCAGTCCTAAAGAGACCCAGTACTTC. It yields the protein CASSPKETQYF.